The clone carrying this T cell receptor (beta chain) was counted many times. The antigen is unknown. The entry originates in a study of T cells in Graves' hyperthyroidism and ophthalmopathy. General study points: Ophthalmopathy and stable hyperthyroidism were told apart by a 13 V-J model. Ophthalmopathy prediction by the model preceded onset by a median about 6 months.

Germline loops: CDR1 MDHEN, CDR2 SYDVKM. Trimming pared 1 base from V and 13 bases from J, leaving 19 bases between. The length of the CDR3 is 14 residues. Template material for amplifying TCR beta CDR3 regions consisted of RNA transcripts. HTBI primers drove first-round RT-PCR of the TCR CDR3. TCRdb used MiXCR to reprocess the multiplex PCR reads, holding one entry per CDR3 protein. This table holds around 600,000 distinct CDR3 sequences, about a sixth found once. Reasons for excluding patients were uncontrolled infection, other autoimmune disease, pregnancy or lactation. The rearrangement uses TRBV28 and TRBJ1-2; a possible D gene is TRBD1 (5 bases). Sequencing was carried out using blood. This receptor was obtained from a young woman with Graves' hyperthyroidism. The CDR3 protein is CASSLSNRDGRATF. CDR3 DNA sequence: TGTGCCAGCAGTTTATCAAACCGGGACGGACGAGCCACCTTC.